This T cell receptor (beta chain) is drawn from a study of tumor-infiltrating lymphocytes in primary liver carcinoma. Study observations and caveats: Blood's top-250-clone fraction was significantly lower than that of tumors (p = 0.039). A fraction of only about 7-24% of top clones appeared in all five tumor regions.

As concerns this clonotype: What it recognizes is unknown.

Each 20-30 mg portion of unsorted bulk tissue served as the source for co-extraction of RNA and DNA. Every tumor was sampled at five separate regions. Every tumor sample had over 75% viable tumor cells. V gave up 4 bases and J gave up 3 bases; unmatched junction bases: 14. CDR3 length: 18 residues. Germline CDR1 DFQATT, CDR2 SNEGSKA (reference sequence). Researchers generated TCR beta cDNA from roughly 500 ng of total RNA, relying on a constant-region primer. Three nested multiplex PCR rounds, a slightly modified ARM-PCR method, built the TCR beta libraries. For roughly 10 cycles apiece, the opening two PCR rounds ran with TRBV1-TRBV30 forward primers and a C-beta reverse primer. TCRdb recomputed calls from the multiplex PCR reads with MiXCR, one row per CDR3 protein. The table lists around 80,000 distinct CDR3 sequences, approximately 72% of them singletons.

The rearrangement links TRBV20-1 to TRBJ2-1; 11 bases line up with TRBD2. The TCR was taken from a man aged 40-50 years with primary liver carcinoma and hepatitis B virus infection. Sequenced sample: liver tumor tissue from sampling region 1. Subset: tumor region T1, superior pole. The CDR3 sequence is CSANPVAGGLPFYNEQFF. CDR3 sequence (DNA): TGCAGTGCTAATCCCGTAGCGGGAGGGCTCCCCTTCTACAATGAGCAGTTCTTC.